This TCR beta chain derives from a study of beta chain features in type 1 diabetes. Notes on this clone: Its matching antigen is unknown.

Germline V gene data show CDR1 as KGHSH and CDR2 as LQKENI. The V gene lost 1 base and the J gene lost 5 bases, with 12 bases spanning the gap. There are 15 residues in the CDR3. TCRB transcripts that were expressed got sequenced, as all of the isolated RNA had been reverse transcribed. Clones were read by immunoSEQ multiplex PCR, and TCRdb kept only the in-frame ones, dropping some. The profile shows a few hundred thousand clones, more than 9.5% of them singletons. General observations from the study: Junctions at VDJ sites from type 1 diabetes patients had fewer insertions and more deletions.

V usage is TRBV18 and J usage is TRBJ2-1, with D possibly TRBD1 on 6 matching bases. The sequenced sample consisted of naive CD4+ T cells from blood. The receptor comes from a woman in her 30s in good health. The CDR3 spells CASSPQGHTDNEQFF. CDR3 sequence (DNA): TGTGCCAGCTCACCACAGGGACACACCGACAATGAGCAGTTCTTC.